This T cell receptor beta chain derives from a study of regulatory T cells in long-lasting Graves disease (dated by TCRdb to about 2021). About the study as a whole: In the newly diagnosed Graves' disease group, patients had been taking antithyroid drugs for less than 3 months. The study took place in China and was registered as a clinical trial. TCR sequencing covered some 13 persistent and approximately 20 newly diagnosed Graves' disease patients, some 33 samples in total. Patients with persistent Graves' disease were compared with patients with newly diagnosed Graves' disease using TCR sequencing and RNA sequencing of peripheral blood. What the research found in general, with its limitations: Only the TCR beta chain was sequenced and analyzed. Persistent disease showed preferential use of TRBV28, TRBJ1-2 and TRBJ2-5, whereas newly diagnosed disease favored TRBV20-1 and TRBJ2-1. A larger number of public clonotypes was shared among persistent patients (approximately 3,000) than among newly diagnosed patients (approximately 930). Because the primary lesion, thyroid tissue, could not be accessed, the study looked at peripheral blood alone. The small sample size was acknowledged by the authors as a limitation that may reduce accuracy. Persistent Graves' disease patients showed lower TCR Shannon entropy and fewer highly expanded clones than newly diagnosed patients, suggesting clonal expansion.

The time point tag for this specimen amounts to: newly diagnosed GD, antithyroid drugs for less than 3 months. RNA was extracted from PBMCs in TRIzol for both TCR sequencing and RNA sequencing. The diagnosis of Graves' disease followed American Thyroid Association guidelines. Recruitment of patients was carried out at an endocrinology department in Xi'an, China. Each patient gave 7 to 9.5 milliliters of peripheral blood, collected in an EDTA anticoagulant tube. PBMCs were isolated by Ficoll Paque Plus density gradient separation without further T cell sorting. An Agilent 2100 Bioanalyzer and agarose gel were used to check RNA quality, while a NanoDrop 2000 measured RNA concentration. The table lists this clonotype with a few counts. Its antigen remains unidentified. No base qualities exist here, and no much larger clone lies one base off it. According to the germline V gene, CDR1 reads KGHSH and CDR2 reads LQKENI. Counted from cysteine to phenylalanine, this CDR3 has 16 amino acids. The only DNA kept is the CDR3, 48 bases in frame from the first base. The germline ends are 13 bases apart after V is trimmed by 4 bases and J by 0 bases.

Library preparation used multiplex PCR. Sequencing used an Illumina HiSeq 4000. CDR3 regions were amplified by Arm-PCR with iRepertoire HTBI primers to construct TCR beta libraries. Before sequencing, the PCR products underwent gel purification. Per the original workflow: A total of fewer than 70 TRBV and approximately 13 TRBJ segments were identified across samples and were used for gene usage analysis of CDR3 amino acid clonotypes. COPE and FqMerger were used to merge filtered high-quality paired reads into contigs. BLAST was used to align contigs to IMGT TRBV, TRBD and TRBJ reference genes, and CDR3 was defined according to IMGT. Highly expanded clones were defined as clonotypes with a frequency above 0.1%. Shannon entropy was used to measure repertoire diversity, and the Gini coefficient was used to measure V-J evenness. A clonotype was considered public if more than one individual shared it. TCRdb took the public reads, trimmed them with fastp at Q25, ran MiXCR for clone calling and kept in-frame beta chains. Rows with a matching CDR3 protein are joined into one entry that keeps the most common DNA and genes. What appears here as the V and J calls and clone size reflects TCRdb's work, not the paper's. Within this sample are 400,000 to 550,000 distinct CDR3 sequences, with about 16% of them counted one time only. Around a quarter of the sample is in the top ten clones.

The same sample was also studied in work on T cells in Graves' hyperthyroidism and ophthalmopathy. As described in the second report: Stable Graves' hyperthyroidism was defined as no progression to ophthalmopathy during 18 months of follow-up. The hyperthyroidism patients were between 18 and 65 years old and newly diagnosed, with a disease duration of less than 2 months. Patients with uncontrolled infections, other autoimmune diseases, pregnancy or lactation were excluded. Clinical symptoms, serum thyroxine and TRAb, thyroid ultrasound, and orbital computed tomography formed the basis for the diagnoses. The TCR CDR3 was subjected to a first round of RT-PCR using the HTBI primer set and the Qiagen OneStep RT-PCR kit. Blood samples also contained most of the expanded thyroid clonotypes (frequency above 0.001), which suggests that blood repertoires may reflect thyroid immune responses. In cross-validation, a model built on a 13 V-J signature told ophthalmopathy apart from stable hyperthyroidism with approximately 90% sensitivity and roughly 81% specificity, and in testing the same model reached 80%/75%. In validation, the model predicted progression to ophthalmopathy a median of around six months before onset, with about 71% sensitivity and roughly 73% specificity. A discovery cohort of roughly 96 patients, about 40 with Graves' ophthalmopathy and about 58 with stable Graves' hyperthyroidism, was used to find distinguishing TCR V-J signatures. Whether ophthalmopathy could be predicted prospectively was tested in an independent validation cohort made up of approximately 19 hyperthyroidism patients plus 17 patients who later progressed to ophthalmopathy. The roughly 99 discovery patients were divided at random into training and test sets in a 7:3 ratio. The study also compared thyroid tissue and blood T-cell repertoires from several Graves' hyperthyroidism patients. After sampling, hyperthyroidism patients received methimazole starting at 30 mg daily, and ophthalmopathy patients received high-dose intravenous methylprednisolone. Libraries were constructed in a second round of multiplex PCR, after which size selection and purification were carried out. Paired-end sequencing of the libraries was performed with 100 bp reads on an Illumina HiSeq2000. Raw data were processed with SOAPnuke, discarding reads with adapters, uncalled bases, mean Phred below 15, or no exact constant-primer or identifier match. COPE v1.2.5 was used to merge high-quality paired reads, and clonotypes were defined as unique nucleotide sequences. MiTCR v1.1 was used to align the clonotypes against IMGT TRBV, TRBD and TRBJ reference segments. The analysis was restricted to V-J combinations with a frequency above 0.0001, which together covered 99% to 99.2% of the repertoires. A TCS score was defined as the ratio between F50 (clonal expansion) and ExV (chaos), using BLOSUM62-based TCRdist between CDR3 peptides within each V-J. Welch's t-statistics and random forest reduced around 520 V-J features to roughly 13, which were used in a naive Bayes classifier (R e1071). Sample size was not statistically predetermined, and investigators were not blinded to group allocation. According to the paper, TCR Vbeta CDR3 sequencing was carried out on around 140 peripheral blood samples, which came from 40 to 45 ophthalmopathy, approximately 72 hyperthyroidism and roughly 17 progressor patients.

The sample consisted of peripheral blood mononuclear cells (PBMCs), taken at new diagnosis, from a patient treated with antithyroid drugs. The chain employs TRBV18 and TRBJ2-1, and the D gene may be TRBD1, 6 bases matching. The receptor was isolated from a woman aged 18-30 years with Graves disease. Donor details come from another sample of the same person, matched by shared clones. CDR3 sequence: CASSRNRALSYNEQFF. The nucleotide sequence is given as TGTGCCAGCTCACGGAACAGGGCCCTCTCCTACAATGAGCAGTTCTTC.